This T cell receptor beta chain derives from a study of cytomegalovirus exposure and HLA in healthy donors. The V gene's germline CDR1 is SGDLS and CDR2 YYNGEE. Deletions cut 3 bases from V and 1 base from J, with 3 bases between. The CDR3 totals 12 residues. The PCR made use of 60 Vbeta and 13 Jbeta primers. TCRdb's copy holds only in-frame clones and misses some; the assay was immunoSEQ multiplex PCR. The sample shows roughly 180,000 clones, nearly 80% of them seen only once. The sequence was collected from a woman aged 25-40 years in good health and CMV-seropositive. This chain uses TRBV9 with TRBJ2-3, with D unresolved. The sample consisted of PBMCs. CDR3 bases: TGTGCCAGCAGCGCTGGCACAGATACGCAGTATTTT. Translation gives CASSAGTDTQYF.